This TCR beta chain was sequenced during a study of T cells in Graves' hyperthyroidism and ophthalmopathy. General study findings and limits: Blood also contained most expanded thyroid clonotypes above 0.001.

The CDR3 has 18 residues. V was clipped by 0 bases and J by 2 bases, with 18 bases between them. From germline, CDR1 is SGHTS and CDR2 YDEGEE. Ophthalmopathy patients had Clinical Activity Score at least 3, NOSPECS grade at least 4, duration under 3 months. A few counts support this clonotype. Its antigen is unidentified. TCR beta CDR3 sequences were amplified from RNA transcripts. The study used the HTBI primer set for a first-round RT-PCR of the TCR CDR3. Each CDR3 protein is one row after TCRdb ran MiXCR on the multiplex PCR reads. The sample gives about 350,000 distinct CDR3 sequences, around 15% of which show up once; almost 35% is in the top ten.

The clonotype was recovered from a woman in her 40s with Graves' ophthalmopathy. V gene TRBV5-8 combines with J gene TRBJ2-4; D possibly matches TRBD1 or TRBD2 (6 bases each). The sequenced sample was blood. The CDR3 coding sequence is TGTGCCAGCAGCTTGGCCTCGGGGGCCTACGCTTCCAAAAACATTCAGTACTTC. Its protein product is CASSLASGAYASKNIQYF.